Shown below are 15 T cell receptor beta chains from a single sample sequenced in a study of human T cells and chemical hapten exposure. Each CDR3 protein is one row after TCRdb ran MiXCR on the RACE reads. The sample holds under 90,000 distinct CDR3 sequences; approximately 9% are singletons and the top ten take roughly 3.8%. Time point denoted: patch test 2, 6 weeks after DPC sensitization. Treatment indicated: therapeutic diphenylcyclopropenone sensitization with weekly scalp DPC. The sequences come from whole blood, collected in connection with sensitization to the hapten diphenylcyclopropenone (DPC). The receptors derive from a woman aged 45-59 years with alopecia areata. Some clones in this sample may be carry-over from other donors' samples.

This clonotype was seen repeatedly, ten times or more. The gene calls are TRBV7-9 and TRBJ1-6; tentatively, D is TRBD1 (5 bases). The CDR3 runs 16 residues. Trimming removed 5 bases at V and 4 bases at J, with 15 bases between. Germline V lookup: CDR1 SEHNR, CDR2 FQNEAQ (reference sequence). As DNA, the CDR3 is TGTGCCAGCAGCGATGACCCTACAGGTTATAATTCACCCCTCCACTTT. This encodes CASSDDPTGYNSPLHF. Looking up the rest from reference TRBV7-9 and TRBJ1-6 gives the full variable domain: DTGVSQNPRHKITKRGQNVTFRCDPISEHNRLYWYRQTLGQGPEFLTYFQNEAQLEKSRLLSDRFSAERPKGSFSTLEIQRTEQGDSAMYLCASSDDPTGYNSPLHFGNGTRLTVT.

This clonotype was seen a few times. The V call is TRBV29-1, the J call TRBJ2-1; possibly TRBD2 for D (6 bases). Trimming pared 7 bases from V and 0 bases from J, leaving 22 bases between. Germline V gene sequence: CDR1 SQVTM, CDR2 ANQGSEA. The CDR3 totals 17 residues. The CDR3, as DNA: TGCAGCGCTCCGGGCTGGTCTAGCGTGAGCTCCTACAATGAGCAGTTCTTC. Translated, it gives CSAPGWSSVSSYNEQFF.

This clonotype was observed a few times. The rearrangement links TRBV7-2 to TRBJ2-6; no reliable D call. Trimming cost V 5 bases and J 0 bases, with 5 bases left between them. Germline assignment: CDR1 SGHTA and CDR2 FQGNSA. This CDR3 contains 14 residues. DNA for the CDR3: TGTGCCAGCAGCCCAGACTCTGGGGCCAACGTCCTGACTTTC. Translating gives CASSPDSGANVLTF.

This clonotype was counted at least ten times. This chain connects TRBV29-1 to TRBJ1-5, with a tentative D call TRBD1 (6 bases). The length of the CDR3 is 13 residues. Per the germline V gene, CDR1 is SQVTM and CDR2 is ANQGSEA. V dropped 6 bases and J dropped 2 bases, with 11 bases sitting between them. The CDR3 DNA reads as TGCAGCGTAGGGGGGGAGGGCAATCAGCCCCAGCATTTT. Amino acid sequence: CSVGGEGNQPQHF.

This clonotype was counted only a few times. The rearrangement links TRBV5-5 to TRBJ1-5; possible D gene TRBD1, 6 bases. Per the germline V gene, CDR1 is SGHKS and CDR2 is YYEKEE (reference sequence). The ends were cut back, 5 bases at V and 5 bases at J, with 11 bases in the middle. CDR3 size: 13 residues. The CDR3 spells CASSQAGDQPQHF. CDR3 nucleotide sequence: TGTGCCAGCAGTCAGGCAGGGGATCAGCCCCAGCATTTT.

The genes are TRBV30 and TRBJ1-5, with D unclear. Trimming shortened V by 2 bases and J by 4 bases, and 15 bases separated the two germline ends. Germline V gene sequence: CDR1 GTSNPN, CDR2 SVGIG (reference sequence). This CDR3 is 15 amino acids long. The CDR3 spells CAWSTSGRRNQPQHF. CDR3 DNA: TGTGCCTGGAGTACTTCTGGACGGAGGAATCAGCCCCAGCATTTT.

The chain couples TRBV20-1 to TRBJ1-5; maybe TRBD1 (6 bases). CDR1 is DFQATT and CDR2 is SNEGSKA in the germline V gene (reference sequence). The V end lost 6 bases, the J end lost 2 bases, and 14 bases lay between the germline ends. This CDR3 is built from 14 residues. The CDR3 DNA reads TGCAGTGCGGTTCCAGGGGCGGGCAATCAGCCCCAGCATTTT. It translates to CSAVPGAGNQPQHF.

This clonotype was seen ten or more times. This rearrangement joins TRBV3-1 to TRBJ2-1; D perhaps matches TRBD1 (6 bases). V lost 1 base and J 1 base, leaving 17 bases between the germline ends. The CDR3 contains 18 residues. Germline loops: CDR1 LGHDT, CDR2 YNNKEL (reference sequence). For the CDR3, the DNA is TGTGCCAGCAGCCAAGGGGGGCCCTGGGACGAGTCCTACAATGAGCAGTTCTTC. This gives the protein CASSQGGPWDESYNEQFF.

This clonotype was recorded many times. The V gene is TRBV20-1, the J gene TRBJ1-3; 10 bases are shared with TRBD1. Germline CDR1 DFQATT, CDR2 SNEGSKA (reference sequence). There are 13 residues in the CDR3. With V trimmed by 5 bases and J by 6 bases, 4 bases remained unmatched. CDR3 residues: CSAGTGEENTIYF. The CDR3 DNA is TGCAGTGCTGGGACAGGGGAGGAAAACACCATATATTTT.

The genes are TRBV6-6 and TRBJ2-2; 8 nucleotides line up with TRBD2. Germline CDR1 reads MNHNY; CDR2 reads SVGAGI (reference sequence). The ends lost 11 bases at V and 4 bases at J; junction bases unmatched: 9. The CDR3 spans 14 residues. The CDR3 region is CAGGVREGTGELFF. The DNA of the CDR3 is TGTGCCGGGGGCGTCCGGGAGGGCACCGGGGAGCTGTTTTTT.

The CDR3 protein is CASSPTSRSNIQYF. CDR3 in DNA: TGTGCCAGTAGTCCGACGAGCCGGTCGAACATTCAGTACTTC. This chain joins TRBV19 and TRBJ2-4; D uncertain. V was cut by 5 bases and J by 7 bases, with 15 bases left in between. The CDR3 loop spans 14 amino acids. Per germline, CDR1 LNHDA and CDR2 SQIVND (reference sequence).

Only a few counts were recorded for this clonotype. The chain links TRBV20-1 to TRBJ2-5; a weak D match, TRBD1 (6 bases). The CDR3 has 15 residues. Trimming took off 5 bases at V and 2 bases at J, with 18 bases between the two ends. Germline CDR1 DFQATT, CDR2 SNEGSKA (reference sequence). The CDR3 here is CSARRQEVSQETQYF. The CDR3, as DNA: TGCAGTGCTCGCAGACAGGAGGTCTCGCAAGAGACCCAGTACTTC.

This clonotype showed up just a few times. This chain links TRBV12-3 or TRBV12-4 with TRBJ1-1; D is uncertain. V shed 2 bases and J shed 4 bases, with 8 bases lying between them. This CDR3 is 13 amino acids long. Here the CDR3 reads CASSLNQRTEAFF. The CDR3 DNA sequence: TGTGCCAGCAGTTTAAATCAGCGCACTGAAGCTTTCTTT.

This chain joins TRBV6-2 or TRBV6-3 and TRBJ1-5; tentatively, D is TRBD1 (6 bases). Trimming removed 6 bases at V and 5 bases at J, with 11 bases between. The CDR3 covers 13 residues. CDR1 is MNHEY, CDR2 SVGEGT, per germline. The DNA of the CDR3 is TGTGCCAGCAGGGGGGCAGAGGATCAGCCCCAGCATTTT. This codes for CASRGAEDQPQHF.

The sample holds many counts of this clonotype. J is TRBJ1-1 and V is TRBV29-1; D possibly corresponds to TRBD1 (5 bases). Germline lookup yields CDR1 SQVTM and CDR2 ANQGSEA. This CDR3 region has 12 residues. With 4 bases removed from V and 4 bases from J, the gap between germline ends came to 10 bases. The CDR3 region is CSVVPGGTEAFF. The CDR3 DNA follows: TGCAGCGTTGTGCCGGGGGGCACTGAAGCTTTCTTT.